One T cell receptor beta chain is described in this entry. Antigen: not known. Donors had no recently reported acute infections or vaccinations and were HIV-negative. Researchers partitioned CD4+ cells into CD45RA+ naive and CD45RA-negative memory subsets. This sample was taken from a study of shared clonotypes between healthy human individuals. The germline V gene has CDR1 SGHAT and CDR2 FQNNGV. The V and J ends lost 6 bases and 2 bases respectively, with 19 bases between them. The CDR3 is 16 amino acids. General observations from the study: The study sampled only blood, and tissue repertoires likely differ.

Using immunoSEQ multiplex PCR, the repertoire was profiled, and TCRdb retains in-frame clones only, with some absent. The table includes millions of clones, 90% to 95% detected once. The gene calls are TRBV11-2 and TRBJ2-5, with D perhaps given as TRBD1 or TRBD2 (5 bases each). The receptor's source is a young man in good health. Sequencing was performed on naive CD4+ T cells sorted from blood. Subset indicated: CD45RA+ positively selected. CDR3 residues: CASRNLQGRPQETQYF. DNA of the CDR3: TGTGCCAGCAGAAATCTCCAGGGACGCCCACAAGAGACCCAGTACTTC.